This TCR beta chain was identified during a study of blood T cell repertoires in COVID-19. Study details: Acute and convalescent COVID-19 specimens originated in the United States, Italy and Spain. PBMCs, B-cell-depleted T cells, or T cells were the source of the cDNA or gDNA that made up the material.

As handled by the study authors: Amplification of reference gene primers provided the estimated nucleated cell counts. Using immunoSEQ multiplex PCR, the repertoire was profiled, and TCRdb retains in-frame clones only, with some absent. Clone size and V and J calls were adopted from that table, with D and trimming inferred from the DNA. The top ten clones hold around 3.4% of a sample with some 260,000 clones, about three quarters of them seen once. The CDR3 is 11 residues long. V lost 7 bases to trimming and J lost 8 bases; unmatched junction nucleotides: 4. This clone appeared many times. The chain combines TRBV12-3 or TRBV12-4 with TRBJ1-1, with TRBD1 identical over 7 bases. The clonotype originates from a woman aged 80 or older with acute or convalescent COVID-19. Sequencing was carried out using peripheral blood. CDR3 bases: TGTGCCAGCAACAGGGGCACCGAAGCTTTCTTT. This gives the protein CASNRGTEAFF.